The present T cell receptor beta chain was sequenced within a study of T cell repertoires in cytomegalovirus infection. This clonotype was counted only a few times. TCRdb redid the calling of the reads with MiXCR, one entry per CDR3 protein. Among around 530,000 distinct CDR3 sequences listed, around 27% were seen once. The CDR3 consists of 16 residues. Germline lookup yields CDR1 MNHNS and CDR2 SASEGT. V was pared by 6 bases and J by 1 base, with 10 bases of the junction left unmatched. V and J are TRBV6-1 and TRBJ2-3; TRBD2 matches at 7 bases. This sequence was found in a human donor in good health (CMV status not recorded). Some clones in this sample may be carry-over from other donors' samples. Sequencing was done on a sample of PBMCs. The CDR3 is CASRIGRPLGTDTQYF. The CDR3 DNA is TGTGCCAGCAGGATCGGGAGGCCCCTCGGCACAGATACGCAGTATTTT.